Below, 32 T cell receptor beta chains from the same sample are listed, as sequenced in a study of T cell responses to AZD1222 COVID-19 vaccine. Only in-frame clones appear in the TCRdb table, and some are missing; sequencing was by immunoSEQ multiplex PCR. The sample shows some 140,000 clones, around four fifths of them seen only once. Sequencing used peripheral blood, obtained on day 0 of AZD1222 vaccination. The receptor source for this set is an adult in good health.

The CDR3 protein is CASSHQSSWLFF. For the CDR3, the DNA is TGTGCCAGTAGTCATCAGAGTTCGTGGCTGTTTTTT. This rearrangement joins TRBV19 to TRBJ2-2; D unclear. The V gene lost 5 bases and the J gene lost 13 bases, with 14 bases spanning the gap. This CDR3 spans 12 amino acids. The germline V gene has CDR1 LNHDA and CDR2 SQIVND (reference sequence).

V usage is TRBV18 and J usage is TRBJ1-5; maybe TRBD1 (6 bases). CDR1 KGHSH and CDR2 LQKENI come from the germline V gene. The V end was cut by 3 bases, the J end by 8 bases, with 14 bases between. The CDR3 runs to 14 residues. The DNA of the CDR3 is TGTGCCAGCTCACCCCAAAAGGGGGGGAAGCCCCAGCATTTT. It translates to CASSPQKGGKPQHF. Complete variable domain (other parts from reference TRBV18 and TRBJ1-5): NAGVMQNPRHLVRRRGQEARLRCSPMKGHSHVYWYRQLPEEGLKFMVYLQKENIIDESGMPKERFSAEFPKEGPSILRIQQVVRGDSAAYFCASSPQKGGKPQHFGDGTRLSIL.

This CDR3 is CASRLRLGKGVTDTQYF. The CDR3 bases are TGTGCCAGCAGACTCAGACTGGGGAAAGGGGTCACAGATACGCAGTATTTT. The chain is built from TRBV28 and TRBJ2-3, with D perhaps TRBD1 (5 bases). Germline loops: CDR1 MDHEN, CDR2 SYDVKM. The CDR3 has 17 amino acids. V was trimmed by 6 bases and J by 2 bases, leaving 21 bases between them.

The gene calls are TRBV5-8 and TRBJ1-2; no clear D gene. V dropped 0 bases and J dropped 5 bases, with 8 bases sitting between them. The germline V gene has CDR1 SGHTS and CDR2 YDEGEE. The CDR3 covers 13 residues. As DNA, the CDR3 is TGTGCCAGCAGCTTGGCCGACATTTATGGCTACACCTTC. It translates to CASSLADIYGYTF.

This chain uses TRBV27 with TRBJ2-7, with TRBD1 matching 7 bases. V lost 4 bases and J lost 6; bases outside the gene matches: 3. The CDR3 has 12 residues. Germline V gives CDR1 MNHEY, CDR2 SMNVEV (reference sequence). CDR3 in amino acids: CASSSDRVEQYF. In DNA form, the CDR3 reads TGTGCCAGCAGTTCAGACAGGGTCGAGCAGTACTTC.

The chain uses TRBV6-6 and TRBJ1-2; perhaps TRBD1 as D (5 bases). This CDR3 contains 15 residues. Germline values: CDR1 MNHNY, CDR2 SVGAGI (reference sequence). V dropped 6 bases and J dropped 1 base, with 15 bases sitting between them. As DNA, the CDR3 is TGTGCCAGCAGCCTAGGGACCGCAGATAACTATGGCTACACCTTC. This codes for CASSLGTADNYGYTF.

CDR3 protein: CASSPKEELFNEQFF. CDR3 nucleotides: TGTGCCAGCAGCCCTAAGGAGGAGTTATTCAATGAGCAGTTCTTC. The chain employs TRBV7-9 and TRBJ2-1, with a possible D match to TRBD2 (5 bases). CDR1 is SEHNR, CDR2 FQNEAQ, per germline (reference sequence). The V gene lost 5 bases and the J gene lost 6 bases, with 17 bases spanning the gap. The CDR3 extends over 15 amino acids.

The chain uses TRBV15 and TRBJ2-5; D could derive from TRBD1 or TRBD2 (6 bases each). V lost 5 bases and J lost 4, with 11 bases in between. The CDR3 is 13 amino acids. Germline V gene lookup returns CDR1 LNHNV and CDR2 YYDKDF (reference sequence). CDR3 nucleotides: TGTGCCACCAGCTTGGGGGGCCCAGAGACCCAGTACTTC. It encodes CATSLGGPETQYF.

This clone was counted only a few times. The chain uses TRBV28 and TRBJ1-6; D unclear. The V and J ends lost 6 bases and 0 bases respectively, with 9 bases between them. In germline, CDR1 is MDHEN, CDR2 SYDVKM. The CDR3 has 15 residues. CDR3 sequence reads: CASSPGNSYNSPLHF. The DNA of the CDR3 is TGTGCCAGCAGCCCGGGTAACTCCTATAATTCACCCCTCCACTTT.

The chain recombines TRBV2 with TRBJ1-2; 8 bases match TRBD1. Losses at the gene ends were 0 bases for V and 8 bases for J; bases not matched to a gene: 8. Germline CDR1 SNHLY, CDR2 FYNNEI. This CDR3 has 15 amino acids. CDR3 nucleotides: TGTGCCAGCAGTGAAGCCCCCTGGACAGGGTTGGGCTACACCTTC. Its translation is CASSEAPWTGLGYTF.

As regards this clone: In the same sample, other DNA sequences code for this CDR3. This chain links TRBV7-9 with TRBJ2-3; no clear D gene. V gave up 5 bases and J gave up 0 bases, with 6 bases separating them. There are 13 residues in the CDR3. Germline V gives CDR1 SEHNR, CDR2 FQNEAQ (reference sequence). The CDR3 DNA sequence: TGTGCCAGCAGCCCACCTAGCACAGATACGCAGTATTTT. It yields the protein CASSPPSTDTQYF.

The chain has TRBV2 and TRBJ2-1; 10 bases agree with TRBD1. CDR3 size: 13 residues. The germline V gene encodes CDR1 SNHLY and CDR2 FYNNEI. The CDR3 spells CAGDRGRENEQFF. The CDR3 region has the DNA TGTGCAGGCGACAGGGGGCGAGAGAATGAGCAGTTCTTC.

This chain connects TRBV6-6 to TRBJ2-4; no definite D call. Germline assignment: CDR1 MNHNY and CDR2 SVGAGI (reference sequence). V lost 2 bases to trimming and J lost 0 bases, with 5 bases between them. The CDR3 runs 14 residues. This CDR3 is CASSYGVAKNIQYF. The CDR3 DNA is TGTGCCAGCAGTTACGGGGTAGCCAAAAACATTCAGTACTTC.

The genes are TRBV6-5 and TRBJ1-2, with 7 positions matching TRBD1. Germline V lookup: CDR1 MNHEY, CDR2 SVGAGI. The CDR3 sequence is 15 residues long. Unmatched junction bases numbered 7, after V lost 0 bases and J lost 6 bases. The DNA for the CDR3 is TGTGCCAGCAGTTACTCGATTGACAGGGTAAATGGCTACACCTTC. This translates into CASSYSIDRVNGYTF.

The V and J genes are TRBV7-9 and TRBJ2-3; 7 positions match TRBD1. The CDR3 sequence is 16 residues long. V was clipped by 5 bases and J by 2 bases; unmatched bases: 10. Germline-derived CDR1 and CDR2 are SEHNR and FQNEAQ (reference sequence). Written as DNA, the CDR3 is TGTGCCAGCAGCCAGACGACAGGGATGATCACAGATACGCAGTATTTT. As protein: CASSQTTGMITDTQYF. The full variable domain, with the rest looked up from reference TRBV7-9 and TRBJ2-3, is DTGVSQNPRHKITKRGQNVTFRCDPISEHNRLYWYRQTLGQGPEFLTYFQNEAQLEKSRLLSDRFSAERPKGSFSTLEIQRTEQGDSAMYLCASSQTTGMITDTQYFGPGTRLTVL.

The chain has TRBV2 and TRBJ1-1, with a possible D match to TRBD1 (5 bases). CDR3 length equals 12 residues. Trimming shortened V by 5 bases and J by 6 bases, and 10 bases separated the two germline ends. Germline lookup yields CDR1 SNHLY and CDR2 FYNNEI. The CDR3, as DNA: TGTGCCAGCAGTAGAGACAGTTCTGAAGCTTTCTTT. It specifies CASSRDSSEAFF.

This chain links TRBV11-3 with TRBJ1-6, with 8 bases aligning to TRBD1. Germline CDR1 SGHNT, CDR2 YENEEA. CDR3 length equals 14 residues. V was pared by 5 bases and J by 7 bases, with 4 bases of the junction left unmatched. CDR3: CASSLGQENSPLHF. In DNA form, the CDR3 reads TGTGCCAGCAGCCTGGGACAGGAAAATTCACCCCTCCACTTT.

The chain combines TRBV5-5 with TRBJ2-7; D uncertain. Trimming took 0 bases from V and 4 from J, leaving 11 bases between them. Germline V gene data show CDR1 as SGHKS and CDR2 as YYEKEE (reference sequence). The CDR3 runs to 14 residues. CDR3 DNA: TGTGCCAGCAGCTTGGTTGGTGAAACTTACGAGCAGTACTTC. Translating gives CASSLVGETYEQYF.

CDR3 sequence reads: CARDLGGGGYTF. The DNA for the CDR3 is TGTGCCCGAGACCTAGGGGGCGGTGGCTACACCTTC. V is TRBV21-1 and J is TRBJ1-2; the table calls TRBD1, which could not be checked here. TRBV21-1 corresponds to a pseudogene. CDR3 length equals 12 residues.

The chain joins TRBV10-2 to TRBJ2-6, with TRBD2 matching 7 bases. This CDR3 has 17 residues. After removal of 8 bases from V and 3 bases from J, the junction contained 13 bases not matched to a gene. Germline CDR1 and CDR2: WSHSY and SAAADI. CDR3 DNA: TGCGCCAGCCGCCAAAACCGGGGGGTTCGTGGGGCCAACGTCCTGACTTTC. It codes for CASRQNRGVRGANVLTF.

This clone was observed once. The V gene is TRBV5-1, the J gene TRBJ2-1, with D possibly matching TRBD2 (6 bases). The germline V gene has CDR1 SGHRS and CDR2 YFSETQ. V lost 2 bases, J lost 6 bases, and 12 bases lay in between. CDR3 length: 14 residues. CDR3 amino acids: CASSLGTLLNEQFF. The CDR3 DNA reads TGCGCCAGCAGCTTAGGGACTTTACTCAATGAGCAGTTCTTC.

The rearrangement uses TRBV6-1 and TRBJ1-3, with D maybe TRBD1 (5 bases). Germline V gene sequence: CDR1 MNHNS, CDR2 SASEGT. Trimming took 2 bases from V and 5 from J, leaving 13 bases between them. The CDR3 loop spans 15 amino acids. The chain's CDR3 is CASSESRVVRNTIYF. DNA of the CDR3: TGTGCCAGCAGTGAATCCAGGGTTGTCCGAAACACCATATATTTT.

The chain has TRBV9 and TRBJ2-7; possibly TRBD1 for D (6 bases). The V end lost 4 bases, the J end lost 0 bases, and 17 bases lay between the germline ends. Germline assignment: CDR1 SGDLS and CDR2 YYNGEE. CDR3 length: 16 residues. CDR3 coding DNA: TGTGCCAGCAGCAAGGGCCGGGACACACGCTCCTACGAGCAGTACTTC. Residues: CASSKGRDTRSYEQYF.

The chain uses TRBV11-2 and TRBJ2-1; D uncertain. Germline V gene lookup returns CDR1 SGHAT and CDR2 FQNNGV. Trimming took 3 bases from V and 8 from J, leaving 14 bases between them. CDR3 length: 14 residues. This chain's CDR3 is CASSLDPSRDEQFF. The CDR3 DNA sequence: TGTGCCAGCAGCTTGGATCCGTCAAGGGATGAGCAGTTCTTC.

The rearrangement uses TRBV19 and TRBJ2-1, with TRBD1 identical over 7 bases. Germline V lookup: CDR1 LNHDA, CDR2 SQIVND (reference sequence). V shed 6 bases and J 9 bases; nucleotides not matched to a gene: 14. The CDR3 contains 15 residues. This chain's CDR3 is CASRGLGQQAREQFF. DNA for the CDR3: TGTGCCAGTAGGGGTCTGGGACAGCAGGCTCGTGAGCAGTTCTTC.

This rearrangement joins TRBV28 to TRBJ1-4; no clear D. The CDR3 totals 15 residues. Germline V gene data show CDR1 as MDHEN and CDR2 as SYDVKM. V gave up 2 bases and J gave up 8 bases, with 15 bases separating them. The CDR3 protein is CASSLGGFLIEKLFF. DNA of the CDR3: TGTGCCAGCAGTTTAGGAGGGTTTTTGATAGAAAAACTGTTTTTT. Looking up the rest from reference TRBV28 and TRBJ1-4 gives the full variable domain: DVKVTQSSRYLVKRTGEKVFLECVQDMDHENMFWYRQDPGLGLRLIYFSYDVKMKEKGDIPEGYSVSREKKERFSLILESASTNQTSMYLCASSLGGFLIEKLFFGSGTQLSVL.

V usage is TRBV10-3 and J usage is TRBJ2-2; no clear D gene. The CDR3 is 11 amino acids. V dropped 4 bases and J dropped 7 bases, with 4 bases sitting between them. CDR1 ENHRY and CDR2 SYGVKD come from the germline V gene. In DNA, the CDR3 is TGTGCCATCAGTGTAGGCGGGGAGCTGTTTTTT. It encodes CAISVGGELFF.

V usage is TRBV7-9 and J usage is TRBJ1-1, with D unclear. Trimming took 2 bases from V and 0 from J, leaving 13 bases between them. Germline V gives CDR1 SEHNR, CDR2 FQNEAQ (reference sequence). The CDR3 is made up of 16 amino acids. CDR3 residues: CASSLTKSLVNTEAFF. The DNA of the CDR3 is TGTGCCAGCAGCTTAACAAAATCCCTAGTGAACACTGAAGCTTTCTTT. Based on the CDR3 plus reference TRBV7-9 and TRBJ1-1, the full variable domain is DTGVSQNPRHKITKRGQNVTFRCDPISEHNRLYWYRQTLGQGPEFLTYFQNEAQLEKSRLLSDRFSAERPKGSFSTLEIQRTEQGDSAMYLCASSLTKSLVNTEAFFGQGTRLTVV.

V gene TRBV5-1 combines with J gene TRBJ1-2; 7 positions match TRBD1. The CDR3 runs 15 residues. Germline CDR1 reads SGHRS; CDR2 reads YFSETQ. With V trimmed by 5 bases and J by 2 bases, 9 bases remained unmatched. CDR3 loop: CASSTGTEINYGYTF. The CDR3 nucleotides read TGCGCCAGCAGTACCGGGACAGAAATCAACTATGGCTACACCTTC.

This chain links TRBV30 with TRBJ1-1, with no clear D. Germline CDR1 and CDR2: GTSNPN and SVGIG (reference sequence). This CDR3 comprises 11 residues. V was cut by 0 bases and J by 7 bases, with 6 bases left in between. The CDR3 nucleotides are TGTGCCTGGAGTGTAAGTGTTGAAGCTTTCTTT. Amino acid sequence: CAWSVSVEAFF.

V is TRBV7-9 and J is TRBJ1-2; D uncertain. V was shortened by 5 bases and J by 4 bases, with 11 bases between the two germline ends. There are 13 residues in the CDR3. CDR1 SEHNR and CDR2 FQNEAQ come from the germline V gene (reference sequence). This CDR3 reads CASSQNGLYGYTF. The CDR3 bases are TGTGCCAGCAGCCAGAATGGGCTCTATGGCTACACCTTC.

The rearrangement links TRBV5-4 to TRBJ2-3; 8 positions agree with TRBD2. The germline gives CDR1 SGHNT, CDR2 YYREEE (reference sequence). Trimming at V came to 4 bases and at J to 4 bases, leaving 11 bases not matched to a gene. The CDR3 extends over 16 amino acids. The CDR3 DNA reads as TGTGCCAGCAGCACAGAGGGGCGGGGGGTATCAGATACGCAGTATTTT. Amino acid sequence: CASSTEGRGVSDTQYF.